The source of this T cell receptor (beta chain) is a study of blood T cell repertoires in COVID-19. At the level of the study: The United States, Italy and Spain provided the acute and convalescent COVID-19 samples. From T cells, B-cell-depleted T cells, or PBMCs came the material, which was cDNA or gDNA.

V was pared by 7 bases and J by 4 bases, with 13 bases of the junction left unmatched. The CDR3 spans 16 residues. Germline values: CDR1 SGDLS, CDR2 YYNGEE. In the original processing: For nucleated cells, counts were estimated from reference gene primer amplification. Using immunoSEQ multiplex PCR, the repertoire was profiled, and TCRdb retains in-frame clones only, with some absent. V, J and clone size derive from that table, while D and trimming were established from the DNA sequence. This table has more than 200,000 clones, almost 90% appearing once. This receptor was obtained from a woman in her sixties with acute or convalescent COVID-19. This chain joins TRBV9 and TRBJ2-5, with 10 bases fitting TRBD2. Sequenced: peripheral blood. The CDR3 region is CASATGAGGNSETQYF. The CDR3 region has the DNA TGTGCCAGCGCGACAGGAGCGGGAGGGAACTCAGAGACCCAGTACTTC.